These 17 T cell receptor beta chains were sequenced from one sample in a study of CD8 T cells in ankylosing spondylitis (TCRdb year 2017). The paper's findings and limits, for the study overall: A TCR beta motif of about 8 highly homologous amino acid variants appeared characteristic of blood from ankylosing spondylitis patients.

Library preparation was by 5' RACE. This sample was sequenced with an Illumina HiSeq 2500. Starting from the raw public reads, TCRdb applied fastp trimming at Q25, assembled clones with MiXCR and retained in-frame beta chains. One record per CDR3 amino acid sequence lists the most common genes and DNA. The sample includes 220,000 or so distinct CDR3 sequences, with 18% observed a single time. In total, the top ten clones hold 40% to 50% of the sample. Their cognate antigens are unknown. Sequencing input: blood, either unsorted or a sorted T cell fraction (not recorded which). The receptors were sampled from a male donor with ankylosing spondylitis.

This chain connects TRBV13 to TRBJ2-3; maybe TRBD2 (5 bases). In germline, CDR1 is PRHDT, CDR2 FYEKMQ (reference sequence). CDR3 length: 15 residues. V was pared by 1 base and J by 3 bases, with 11 bases between. The CDR3 is CASSLEGVGTDTQYF. DNA for the CDR3: TGTGCCAGCAGCTTAGAGGGAGTCGGGACAGATACGCAGTATTTT. The full variable domain, rest sourced from reference TRBV13 and TRBJ2-3, is AAGVIQSPRHLIKEKRETATLKCYPIPRHDTVYWYQQGPGQDPQFLISFYEKMQSDKGSIPDRFSAQQFSDYHSELNMSSLELGDSALYFCASSLEGVGTDTQYFGPGTRLTVL.

This clonotype was counted only a few times. V and J are TRBV27 and TRBJ2-1; no definite D call. Trimming took 6 bases from V and 4 from J, leaving 10 bases between them. Germline CDR1 MNHEY, CDR2 SMNVEV (reference sequence). There are 13 residues in the CDR3. The CDR3 DNA reads as TGTGCCAGCAGCGGGCCCCTTTACAATGAGCAGTTCTTC. Amino acids: CASSGPLYNEQFF.

This clonotype has more than one count but fewer than ten. CDR3 loop: CASSLEEGTRAYEQYF. The CDR3 nucleotides read TGCGCCAGCAGCTTGGAGGAAGGGACTAGAGCCTACGAGCAGTACTTC. This sequence joins TRBV5-1 and TRBJ2-7; 8 nucleotides match TRBD2. CDR1 SGHRS and CDR2 YFSETQ come from the germline V gene. The CDR3 loop spans 16 amino acids. V was pared by 0 bases and J by 2 bases, with 7 bases of the junction left unmatched.

J is TRBJ2-5 and V is TRBV14, with 11 positions matching TRBD2. The CDR3 has 15 amino acids. V lost 5 bases and J lost 7; bases outside the gene matches: 9. From germline, CDR1 is SGHDN and CDR2 FVKESK. CDR3 DNA: TGTGCCAGCAGCGCCCTAGCGGGAGGAGCGTGGACCCAGTACTTC. It encodes CASSALAGGAWTQYF.

CDR3 nucleotide sequence: TGTGCCAGCAGCTTAGTGACAGGGAAGTACGAGCAGTACTTC. This encodes CASSLVTGKYEQYF. The chain recombines TRBV7-9 with TRBJ2-7; 7 nucleotides line up with TRBD1. Germline CDR1 and CDR2: SEHNR and FQNEAQ (reference sequence). The CDR3 consists of 14 residues. After removal of 1 base from V and 4 bases from J, the junction contained 4 bases not matched to a gene.

This clonotype was observed many times. This chain uses TRBV12-3 or TRBV12-4 with TRBJ2-1; 8 bases are a match to TRBD2. The CDR3 length is 15 residues. Trimming cost V 7 bases and J 4 bases; bases outside gene matches: 9. CDR3: CASKHETSDYNEQFF. In nucleotides, the CDR3 is TGTGCCAGCAAACACGAGACTAGCGATTACAATGAGCAGTTCTTC.

This clonotype turned up a few times. The gene calls are TRBV29-1 and TRBJ1-2; D is ambiguous. The CDR3 has 11 amino acids. Trimming pared 4 bases from V and 1 base from J, leaving 4 bases between. Germline CDR1 is SQVTM and CDR2 is ANQGSEA. CDR3 residues: CSVGHNYGYTF. For the CDR3, the DNA is TGCAGCGTTGGACATAACTATGGCTACACCTTC.

This clonotype was recorded many times. This chain uses TRBV11-2 with TRBJ2-3, with unresolved D. Trimming took 5 bases from V and 2 from J, leaving 14 bases between them. Germline loops: CDR1 SGHAT, CDR2 FQNNGV. CDR3 length equals 15 residues. The CDR3 spells CASSPRLDPTDTQYF. CDR3 nucleotide sequence: TGTGCCAGCAGCCCCCGTCTAGACCCCACAGATACGCAGTATTTT.

This clonotype has a count of ten or more. The V call is TRBV4-1, the J call TRBJ1-6, with TRBD1 as a possible D gene (6 bases). The CDR3 is made up of 14 amino acids. V lost 4 bases and J 10 bases, leaving 14 bases between the germline ends. CDR1 and CDR2 (germline): MGHRA, YSYEKL. CDR3 nucleotide sequence: TGCGCCAGCAGCCCCCGGGACATCGGGTCACCCCTCCACTTT. Translating gives CASSPRDIGSPLHF.

A few counts support this clonotype. V gene TRBV2 combines with J gene TRBJ2-1, with 8 bases fitting TRBD2. Germline trimming cut 2 bases from V and 4 bases from J; bases unmatched to any gene: 1. The germline CDR1 and CDR2 sequences are SNHLY and FYNNEI. The CDR3 runs to 14 residues. CDR3 protein: CASSETGGYNEQFF. The CDR3 region has the DNA TGTGCCAGCAGTGAAACGGGAGGGTACAATGAGCAGTTCTTC. Full variable domain (missing parts from reference TRBV2 and TRBJ2-1): EPEVTQTPSHQVTQMGQEVILRCVPISNHLYFYWYRQILGQKVEFLVSFYNNEISEKSEIFDDQFSVERPDGSNFTLKIRSTKLEDSAMYFCASSETGGYNEQFFGPGTRLTVL.

In this sample, this clonotype turned up a few times. The rearrangement joins TRBV7-3 to TRBJ2-3, with 9 bases lining up with TRBD2. The germline V gene encodes CDR1 SGHTA and CDR2 FQGTGA. This CDR3 contains 16 residues. Germline trimming cut 1 base from V and 4 bases from J; bases unmatched to any gene: 6. DNA for the CDR3: TGTGCCAGCAGCTTAAGCGTAGCGGGAGATCCAGATACGCAGTATTTT. This codes for CASSLSVAGDPDTQYF.

This clonotype was detected a few times. The chain recombines TRBV9 with TRBJ1-1; 9 bases are shared with TRBD1. The CDR3 has 16 amino acids. Germline CDR1 SGDLS, CDR2 YYNGEE. V trimming: 3 bases; J trimming: 2 bases; junction bases outside the gene matches: 8. CDR3 nucleotide sequence: TGTGCCAGCAGCGGAGAGGACAGGGGCGACAACACTGAAGCTTTCTTT. It translates to CASSGEDRGDNTEAFF.

The CDR3: CASGGGNTEAFF. Written as DNA, the CDR3 is TGTGCCAGCGGAGGAGGTAACACTGAAGCTTTCTTT. This rearrangement joins TRBV9 to TRBJ1-1; D is unclear. The V gene lost 7 bases and the J gene lost 2 bases, with 9 bases spanning the gap. The germline V gene has CDR1 SGDLS and CDR2 YYNGEE. The CDR3 covers 12 residues.

In its sample, this clonotype was seen a few times. The rearrangement links TRBV11-2 to TRBJ1-1; TRBD1 is a possible D gene (5 bases). Germline CDR1 and CDR2: SGHAT and FQNNGV. This CDR3 is built from 17 residues. V lost 3 bases and J lost 1, with 18 bases in between. CDR3 loop: CASSFVVREGRNTEAFF. DNA for the CDR3: TGTGCCAGCAGCTTTGTGGTCAGGGAAGGTCGGAACACTGAAGCTTTCTTT.

In this sample, this clonotype turned up many times. The V call is TRBV19, the J call TRBJ2-7, with 9 bases fitting TRBD1. This CDR3 region has 15 residues. Germline CDR1 and CDR2: LNHDA and SQIVND (reference sequence). V trimming: 5 bases; J trimming: 3 bases; junction bases outside the gene matches: 8. CDR3 DNA sequence: TGTGCCAGTAGTGCCGGGACAGGGATTAACTACGAGCAGTACTTC. This gives the protein CASSAGTGINYEQYF.

This clonotype was seen a handful of times. CDR3 loop: CASSLQGAAEAFF. In DNA, the CDR3 is TGTGCCAGCAGTCTACAGGGGGCCGCTGAAGCTTTCTTT. The chain couples TRBV12-3 or TRBV12-4 to TRBJ1-1; 9 positions agree with TRBD1. V dropped 5 bases and J dropped 6; count of bases not matched to a gene: 4. CDR3 length: 13 amino acids.

This clonotype was seen more than once but under ten times. V is TRBV12-3 or TRBV12-4 and J is TRBJ2-7; D unclear. This CDR3 contains 14 residues. V was clipped by 5 bases and J by 0 bases, with 11 bases between them. The CDR3 reads CASSPWASSYEQYF. The CDR3 DNA reads TGTGCCAGCAGTCCTTGGGCTAGCTCCTACGAGCAGTACTTC.